This T cell receptor beta chain was identified in a study of cytomegalovirus exposure and HLA in healthy donors. Primers for the PCR totalled 60 Vbeta and 13 Jbeta. The protocol was immunoSEQ multiplex PCR, while the TCRdb copy is restricted to in-frame clones and leaves out a portion. The sample lists around 190,000 clones; 70% to 90% were seen once. Germline V gene lookup returns CDR1 SEHNR and CDR2 FQNEAQ (reference sequence). The CDR3 covers 14 residues. This clonotype originated in a woman in her forties or fifties in good health and CMV-seronegative. The genes are TRBV7-9 and TRBJ2-5; 7 nucleotides align to TRBD2. The assigned J gene may be wrong: the sequence end matches TRBJ2-7 better. The sample taken for sequencing was PBMCs. The CDR3: CASSLGGNDGEQYF. CDR3 coding DNA: TGTGCCAGCAGCTTGGGGGGGAATGACGGCGAGCAGTACTTC.